Detailed here is one TCR beta chain. Its antigen is unknown. Per-base quality was not reported, and no clone a single base away is much larger than it. The data stem from a study of shared clonotypes between healthy human individuals (dated by TCRdb to 2020 to 2022). About the study as a whole: Three men and two women, aged 18 to 49 years, made up the cohort. Leukapheresis yielded between about 0.85 and 10 billion PBMCs per donor. For each donor, three plates each were used for CD4 naive and CD4 memory, two plates were used for CD8 naive, and one plate was used for CD8 memory. Libraries were prepared and TCR repertoires were sequenced by different laboratories using diverse techniques, in order to increase sequencing depth and limit assay-specific biases. The study deeply sequenced blood TCR repertoires of about 5 healthy adults to estimate repertoire size and the extent of clonotype sharing between individuals. The paper as a whole reports these results and caveats: Higher generation probabilities were observed for clonotypes shared by all four sorted-subset donors than for non-shared clonotypes. Pairwise subsampling indicated that sequencing depth was expected to affect the degree of clonotype sharing among donors. Naive subsets generally had larger estimated clonotype richness than memory subsets did. Sharing across a few donors was observed for around 5% of naive CD4, over 3% of naive CD8, roughly 2.3% of memory CD4, and roughly 0.4% of memory CD8 clonotypes. Only blood was sampled, and tissue TCR repertoires likely differ from those in blood. Rarefaction of sorted-subset datasets indicated incomplete sequencing despite the large sequencing depth. Because the study included a small number of donors, the genetic and exposure-history diversity represented was limited.

TCR CDR3 regions were amplified from genomic DNA by multiplex PCR using the deep immunoSEQ assay. Genomic DNA extracted from each cell subset was distributed evenly over all wells of several immunoSEQ 96-well plates, and each plate served as one replicate. For sorted subsets, roughly 200 ng of genomic DNA, equivalent to 25,000 to 35,000 T cell genomes, went into each replicate PCR. Purified libraries were measured with a Qubit 3.0 fluorometer, size-checked on a Bioanalyzer 2100, and measured again with the KAPA Library Quantification kit. Each immunoSEQ 96-well plate was sequenced on its own single-read 150-cycle Illumina NextSeq 550 flow cell. Regarding the original processing steps: The immunoSEQ output contained only junctional sequences without quality scores, so filtering could not match that applied to full-length reads. To assign V/J genes and CDR3, sequences were annotated using PyIR, a Python wrapper for IgBLAST v1.9, with IMGT germline references. Reads were filtered out if the reads had weak V/J assignments (E-value above 1e-6), no CDR3, stop codons, out-of-frame junctions, or ambiguous translated residues. V3J clonotypes were defined as sequences sharing an identical inferred V gene, J gene, and CDR3 amino acid sequence. To compute the percentage overlap between repertoires, the number of shared unique clonotypes was divided by the size of the smaller repertoire. Richness of each repertoire was evaluated using RTK rarefaction, the Chao1 estimator, and Recon v2.1 estimates of unobserved clonotypes. Generation probabilities were computed with OLGA for all TCRbeta clonotypes obtained by the gDNA method from four donors. TCRdb obtained this table from immuneACCESS and retained in-frame rearrangements with V and J assigned. These tables miss some clones; where compared with another copy, unresolved V genes account for less than half of the shortfall, and the remainder is unexplained. The V and J calls and clone size were taken over from that table, and D and trimming were inferred from the DNA. Counted in this sample were some 1.5 million clones; around 98% of them appeared once. Clones ranked in the top ten supply approximately 0.44% of the sample.

Healthy HIV-negative adults with no recently reported acute infections or vaccinations were included as donors. Only Caucasian adults living in Nashville, Tennessee, USA were represented among the donors. CD4+ T cells were enriched by magnetic negative selection; naive cells were then positively selected on CD45RA, and the negative fraction formed the memory subset. Blood was obtained by leukapheresis, after which PBMCs were separated by Ficoll-Histopaque density gradient centrifugation and cryopreserved in liquid nitrogen vapor phase. Analytical flow cytometry was used to check the purity and quantity of each magnetically sorted T cell population. From each sorted fraction, genomic DNA was isolated and quantified by UV absorbance on a Nanodrop 2000c. For CDR1 and CDR2, the germline V gene lists SGHVS and FQNEAQ. Spanning cysteine to phenylalanine, the CDR3 consists of 18 amino acids. The entry retains the CDR3 DNA only, 54 bases that are in frame from base 1. V loses 4 bases at its end and J loses 0 bases; junction bases beyond the gene matches: 12.

The sample was naive CD4+ T cells sorted from blood. What this sample's cell subset or site label stands for: CD45RA+ positively selected. The chain uses TRBV7-8 and TRBJ2-1; 7 junctional bases match TRBD2. The sequence derives from a man aged 30 to 39 in good health. The sequenced DNA is TGTGCCAGCAGCTACGTGGCTAGCGGCTCAAACTCCTACAATGAGCAGTTCTTC. This encodes CASSYVASGSNSYNEQFF.